This TCR beta chain comes out of a study of T cell responses to AZD1222 COVID-19 vaccine. Study-wide points: Clonal diversity was possibly underestimated; the donors were predominantly white British and more often female. It was only a handful of AZD1222 recipients who were seropositive at baseline. There were vaccine-associated CD4 TCRs across spike, dominant at 160-218 and 743-854.

A remark on this clone: As yet, its antigen is unknown.

The germline V gene has CDR1 SGHRS and CDR2 YFSETQ. This CDR3 has 12 amino acids. Trimming took off 5 bases at V and 1 base at J, with 3 bases between the two ends. Profiled with immunoSEQ multiplex PCR; TCRdb holds only in-frame clones, not every one. The repertoire holds around 110,000 clones, with around 90% as singletons. The source of this sequence is an adult in good health. Sequenced material: peripheral blood, taken on day 0 of AZD1222 vaccination. The J gene is TRBJ1-4, the V gene TRBV5-1; D unclear. CDR3 residues: CASRRTNEKLFF. The CDR3 nucleotides are TGCGCCAGCAGGCGAACTAATGAAAAACTGTTTTTT.